Following are 5 T cell receptor beta chains from one sample sequenced in a study of tumor and adjacent non-tumor tissue in lung cancer. The library came from three nested PCR rounds adapted from ARM-PCR protocols. One entry per CDR3 protein, called by TCRdb with MiXCR from the multiplex PCR reads. The sample shows tens of thousands of distinct CDR3 sequences, 55% to 75% of them seen only once. This sample's RNA came from whole unsorted tissue. The specimen was lung tumor tissue. The receptors here all came from a middle-aged man with non-small cell lung cancer.

This chain links TRBV12-3 or TRBV12-4 with TRBJ1-1; no firm D call. The CDR3 is 11 residues long. Trimming shortened V by 6 bases and J by 11 bases, and 13 bases separated the two germline ends. CDR3 nucleotide sequence: TGTGCCAGCAGGTTAAACTATGATGCTTTCTTT. Translation: CASRLNYDAFF.

This clonotype was seen ten or more times. The V call is TRBV14, the J call TRBJ1-1; D is unresolved. CDR1 is SGHDN, CDR2 FVKESK, per germline. V was pared by 1 base and J by 6 bases, with 6 bases between. The CDR3 has 12 amino acids. This CDR3 is CASSQVASEAFF. In nucleotides, the CDR3 is TGTGCCAGCAGCCAAGTGGCATCTGAAGCTTTCTTT. The full variable domain, rest sourced from reference TRBV14 and TRBJ1-1, is EAGVTQFPSHSVIEKGQTVTLRCDPISGHDNLYWYRRVMGKEIKFLLHFVKESKQDESGMPNNRFLAERTGGTYSTLKVQPAELEDSGVYFCASSQVASEAFFGQGTRLTVV.

Note on this clonotype: The junction does not match germline at one end; this may be a read error. CDR3 loop: CAGSLGPGFYEQYF. The CDR3 DNA is TGTGCCGGCAGTTTAGGTCCGGGGTTTTACGAGCAGTACTTC. The J gene is TRBJ2-7, the V gene TRBV12-3 or TRBV12-4, with D perhaps TRBD2 (5 bases). This CDR3 spans 14 amino acids.

In this sample, this clonotype turned up once. Being one base from a much bigger clone, this may be a read error. The J gene is TRBJ2-5, the V gene TRBV4-1, with D possibly being TRBD1 (5 bases). The V gene lost 1 base and the J gene lost 5 bases, with 14 bases spanning the gap. This CDR3 is 15 amino acids long. Germline assignment: CDR1 MGHRA and CDR2 YSYEKL. The CDR3 sequence is CASSQVTRGWETQYF. The DNA for the CDR3 is TGCGCCAGCAGCCAAGTAACAAGGGGCTGGGAGACCCAGTACTTC.

Regarding this clonotype: The junction shows a germline mismatch at one end, possibly a read error. The CDR3 loop is CASSTGTSGVADTQYF. The CDR3, as DNA: TGTGCCAGCAGCACAGGGACTAGCGGGGTTGCAGATACACAGTATTTT. The chain uses TRBV11-3 and TRBJ2-3; 13 positions agree with TRBD2. Germline assignment: CDR1 SGHNT and CDR2 YENEEA. The length of the CDR3 is 16 residues. Complete variable domain (other parts from reference TRBV11-3 and TRBJ2-3): EAGVVQSPRYKIIEKKQPVAFWCNPISGHNTLYWYLQNLGQGPELLIRYENEEAVDDSQLPKDRFSAERLKGVDSTLKIQPAELGDSAVYLCASSTGTSGVADTQYFGPGTRLTVL.